This TCR beta chain stems from a study of blood T cells in healthy people across ages (dated by TCRdb to about 2015). In terms of the full investigation: Template switching captured roughly one uniquely barcoded TCR beta cDNA molecule per two T cells in model experiments. Using deep sequencing normalized with unique cDNA molecular identifiers, the study measured how TCR beta repertoire diversity changes with age. Two additional independent replicas of 1 million unique cDNA reads from the same blood draw were analyzed for two donors (one aged 18 to 30 and one aged 80 or older). Donors were grouped into four age groups: young (average roughly 17 years), middle-aged (roughly 40), aged (over 55) and long-lived (around 80). Donors of different ages were randomly distributed across sequencing lanes to avoid experimental bias.

Library method: 5' RACE. The listed sequencing device is Illumina HiSeq 2500. A second 7 to 11 cycle PCR used a sample-barcoded 5' primer and a J-beta primer mix. A template-switch 5' adaptor carrying 12 random nucleotides introduced a unique molecular identifier onto each TCR beta cDNA molecule. Each sample yielded at least 3 million CDR3-containing paired-end reads. All of the RNA was converted into first-strand cDNA using the Mint cDNA synthesis kit, with a TRBC-specific oligonucleotide serving as the primer. Following uracil-DNA glycosylase treatment, all cDNA underwent a first 18-cycle PCR with the universal primers M1SS and BC2_uni_R. The study's own analysis went as follows. Each sample was normalized by randomly selecting 1 million high-quality reads, each carrying a distinct molecular identifier. Reads with shared molecular identifiers were discarded instead of being binned into consensus sequences. MiTCR, run with a Q25 quality threshold and the strictest error-elimination algorithm, handled CDR3 identification, clonotype clustering and error correction. A nonparametric unseen species model using Euler transformation provided a lower-bound estimate of total TCR beta diversity. TCRdb handled the public reads itself, with Q25 trimming in fastp and clone calling in MiXCR, and kept productive beta chains. Each entry is one CDR3 protein sequence, shown with its most common DNA and genes. TCRdb, rather than the study authors, made the V and J calls. The sample profile shows roughly 720,000 distinct CDR3 sequences; 40% to 65% of them were found once. Of the sample, about 42% is held by the ten largest clones.

Here is what the overall study found, with its caveats: As age increased, observed TCR beta diversity per million T cells dropped in a roughly linear way, and a significant reduction was already evident by age 40. Because profiling used bulk unsorted PBMCs, naive and antigen-experienced compartments could not be compared conclusively. Donor CMV infection status was unknown, potentially confounding age-related changes in expanded clonotypes. Estimates of total diversity based on one million sequenced T cells were regarded as lower bounds and as underestimates. Compared with the aged group, the long-lived group had more naive CD4+ T cells, fewer expanded clones and increased TCR diversity, suggesting age selection. The percentage of naive T cells measured by flow cytometry correlated strongly with observed TCR beta diversity.

This clonotype has a handful of counts. Its antigen is unknown. Per-nucleotide qualities are absent, and no much larger clonotype sits a single base away. Systemically healthy Caucasian individuals from Russia, 35 to 50 in total and aged about 6 to 95 years, were included as donors. Around 9.7 milliliters of peripheral blood were collected from each donor into EDTA-treated Vacutainer tubes. Ficoll-Paque density-gradient centrifugation was used to isolate PBMCs, with at least 7 million per sample. Trizol reagent was used to extract total RNA from the PBMCs, yielding at least 6 micrograms per sample. Naive CD45RAhigh/CD27high T cell percentages were measured by flow cytometry on a PBMC aliquot from every donor. V sheds 6 bases and J sheds 2 bases, leaving 25 bases between their ends. As encoded in the germline V gene, CDR1 is SNHLY while CDR2 is FYNNEI. Its CDR3 holds 18 amino acids, cysteine through phenylalanine. This entry keeps only the CDR3 DNA: 54 bases, framed from base 1.

Sequences were obtained from blood. The clonotype originates from a man aged 80 or over in good health. Recombination joined TRBV2 with TRBJ2-5; D gene: possibly TRBD1, on 7 matching bases. The CDR3 corresponds to CASRRNPAGQAGQETQYF. The bases are TGTGCCAGCAGGAGGAACCCCGCCGGACAGGCGGGGCAAGAGACCCAGTACTTC. Reference TRBV2 and TRBJ2-5 proteins supply the regions before and after the CDR3; the full variable domain is: EPEVTQTPSHQVTQMGQEVILRCVPISNHLYFYWYRQILGQKVEFLVSFYNNEISEKSEIFDDQFSVERPDGSNFTLKIRSTKLEDSAMYFCASRRNPAGQAGQETQYFGPGTRLLVL.